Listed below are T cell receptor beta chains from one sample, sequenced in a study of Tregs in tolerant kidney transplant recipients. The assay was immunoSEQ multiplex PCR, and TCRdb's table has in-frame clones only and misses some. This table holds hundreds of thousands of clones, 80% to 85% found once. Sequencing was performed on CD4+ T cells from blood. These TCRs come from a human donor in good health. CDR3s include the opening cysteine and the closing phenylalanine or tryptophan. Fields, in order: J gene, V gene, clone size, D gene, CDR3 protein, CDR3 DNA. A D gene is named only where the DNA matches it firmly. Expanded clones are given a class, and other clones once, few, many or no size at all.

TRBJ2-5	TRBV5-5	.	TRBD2	CASSLALAGGQETQYF	TGTGCCAGCAGCTTGGCCCTAGCGGGGGGCCAAGAGACCCAGTACTTC
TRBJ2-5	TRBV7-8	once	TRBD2	CASTWGRASGIVETQYF	TGTGCCAGCACTTGGGGCCGGGCTAGCGGGATCGTAGAGACCCAGTACTTC
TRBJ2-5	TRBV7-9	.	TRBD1	CASSTGTGHRETQYF	TGTGCCAGCAGCACGGGGACAGGGCATCGAGAGACCCAGTACTTC
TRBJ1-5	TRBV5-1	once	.	CASRHQGSNQPQHF	TGCGCCAGCAGACACCAGGGGAGCAATCAGCCCCAGCATTTT
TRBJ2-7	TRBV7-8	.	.	CASSLGRSSYEQYF	TGTGCCAGCAGCTTAGGCCGGAGCTCCTACGAGCAGTACTTC
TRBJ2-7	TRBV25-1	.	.	CASSSLRGVHEQYF	TGTGCCAGCAGTTCCCTCAGGGGGGTGCACGAGCAGTACTTC
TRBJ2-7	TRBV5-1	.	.	CASREGTPYEQYF	TGCGCCAGCAGGGAGGGGACGCCTTACGAGCAGTACTTC
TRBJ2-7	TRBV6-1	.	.	CASSGVLKNEQYF	TGTGCCAGCAGTGGGGTATTAAAAAACGAGCAGTACTTC
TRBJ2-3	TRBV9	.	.	CASSWVAIATDTQYF	TGTGCCAGCAGCTGGGTAGCGATAGCCACAGATACGCAGTATTTT
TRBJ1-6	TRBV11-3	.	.	CASRTQPRSSYNSPLHF	TGTGCCAGCAGGACCCAGCCCCGAAGCTCCTATAATTCACCCCTCCACTTT
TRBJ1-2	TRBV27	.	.	CASSNTPRALWGYTF	TGTGCCAGCAGTAACACCCCCAGGGCCCTCTGGGGCTACACCTTC
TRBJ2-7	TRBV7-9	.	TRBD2	CASSLEVAAGGTYEQYF	TGTGCCAGCAGCTTAGAGGTTGCGGCGGGGGGAACCTACGAGCAGTACTTC
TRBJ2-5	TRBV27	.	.	CASSPGFSETQYF	TGTGCCAGCAGTCCCGGTTTCTCAGAGACCCAGTACTTC
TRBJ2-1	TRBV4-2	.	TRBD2	CASSQKGLAGEHNEQFF	TGTGCCAGCAGCCAGAAGGGACTAGCGGGGGAGCACAATGAGCAGTTCTTC
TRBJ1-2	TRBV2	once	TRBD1	CASTTRDSYGYTF	TGTGCCAGCACCACCCGGGACAGCTATGGCTACACCTTC
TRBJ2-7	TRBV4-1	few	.	CASSPQGTSYEQYF	TGCGCCAGCAGCCCGCAGGGGACCTCCTACGAGCAGTACTTC
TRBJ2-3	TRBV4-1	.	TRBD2	CASSQQREGRDTQYF	TGCGCCAGCAGCCAACAGCGGGAGGGCCGAGATACGCAGTATTTT